This is a list of T cell receptor beta chains from one sample in a study of blood T cell repertoires in COVID-19. Libraries were prepared by immunoSEQ multiplex PCR; TCRdb keeps only in-frame clonotypes and omits some of them. The sample contains some 280,000 clones, 85% of which appear only once. Sequencing input: peripheral blood. These TCRs come from a woman between 50 and 59 years old with active or convalescent COVID-19. Both conserved end residues are part of each CDR3. D genes are given only for firm matches. Clone sizes are given selectively: once, few, many, or a class where the clone is expanded.

CDR3 DNA	CDR3 protein	D gene	clone size	V gene	J gene
TGTGCCAGCAGACGCACAGGGGAGGACACTGAAGCTTTCTTT	CASRRTGEDTEAFF	TRBD1	once	TRBV13	TRBJ1-1
TGTGCCAGCAGCTTGGAGGGAACAGGGGGCGGTGAGACCCAGTACTTC	CASSLEGTGGGETQYF	TRBD1	.	TRBV5-5	TRBJ2-5
TGTGCCAGCAGCTTAGGGGGGGACAGGGATCAGCCCCAGCATTTT	CASSLGGDRDQPQHF	TRBD1	.	TRBV7-2	TRBJ1-5
TGCGCCAGCAGCTTGAGGGGACAGGGGGCCGAAGAGACCCAGTACTTC	CASSLRGQGAEETQYF	TRBD1	.	TRBV5-1	TRBJ2-5
TGTGCCAGCAGCTTAGGCCTAGCTAGCGCAGAGGAGCAGTTCTTC	CASSLGLASAEEQFF	.	.	TRBV13	TRBJ2-1
TGTGCCAGCAGTGCTCTCCCCTCCTACGAGCAGTACTTC	CASSALPSYEQYF	.	.	TRBV2	TRBJ2-7
TGTGCCAGTAGTGCCAGCGTGAGCTCCTACAATGAGCAGTTCTTC	CASSASVSSYNEQFF	.	.	TRBV19	TRBJ2-1
TGTGCCAGTAGTCCCGAAAGGCTAGCGGGAGCCTCCTACAATGAGCAGTTCTTC	CASSPERLAGASYNEQFF	TRBD2	.	TRBV19	TRBJ2-1
TGCAGCGTCCTGGACAATCCAAGCTCTGGAAACACCATATATTTT	CSVLDNPSSGNTIYF	.	.	TRBV29-1	TRBJ1-3
TGTGCCACCAGTGGTCGACAGGACTCTGGAAACACCATATATTTT	CATSGRQDSGNTIYF	.	.	TRBV24-1	TRBJ1-3
TGTGCCAGCAGCCACAAGGACAGGGGAGTGAACACTGAAGCTTTCTTT	CASSHKDRGVNTEAFF	TRBD1	.	TRBV7-2	TRBJ1-1
TGCGCCAGCAGCCGATCAGGACTCGAGAAAATAGCGGGAGGGCGCGACGAGCAGTACTTC	CASSRSGLEKIAGGRDEQYF	TRBD2	.	TRBV5-1	TRBJ2-7
TGTGCCAGCAGCCAAGGACTAGCGGACACAGATACGCAGTATTTT	CASSQGLADTDTQYF	TRBD2	.	TRBV3-1/TRBV3-2	TRBJ2-3
TGTGCCAGCAAAACCTTAGGGACAGGGATTTACACTGAAGCTTTCTTT	CASKTLGTGIYTEAFF	TRBD1	.	TRBV28	TRBJ1-1
TGTGCCAGCGCCGCGGGGTATAATTCACCCCTCTACTTT	CASAAGYNSPLYF	.	.	TRBV27	TRBJ1-6
TGTGCCAGCTCACCCGCCTTCGCCCATTCTACTGGTGGAAACACCATATATTTT	CASSPAFAHSTGGNTIYF	.	.	TRBV18	TRBJ1-3
TGTGCCAGCAGCTTAAGTAGCGGGAGTACGGCAGATACGCAGTATTTT	CASSLSSGSTADTQYF	TRBD2	.	TRBV7-2	TRBJ2-3